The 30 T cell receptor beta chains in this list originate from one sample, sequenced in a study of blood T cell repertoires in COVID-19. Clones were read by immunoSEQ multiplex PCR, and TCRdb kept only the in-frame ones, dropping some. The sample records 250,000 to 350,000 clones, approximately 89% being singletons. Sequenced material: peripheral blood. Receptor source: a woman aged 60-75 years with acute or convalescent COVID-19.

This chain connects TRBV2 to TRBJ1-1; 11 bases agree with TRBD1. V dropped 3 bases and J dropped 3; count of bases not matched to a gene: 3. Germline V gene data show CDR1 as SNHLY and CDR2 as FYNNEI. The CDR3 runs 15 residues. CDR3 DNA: TGTGCCAGCAGTGAGGGGACAGGGGGTGACACTGAAGCTTTCTTT. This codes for CASSEGTGGDTEAFF.

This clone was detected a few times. CDR3: CSVALTTYEQYF. The CDR3 DNA is TGCAGCGTTGCTCTCACTACCTACGAGCAGTACTTC. V gene TRBV29-1 combines with J gene TRBJ2-7; D is undetermined. CDR3 length equals 12 residues. V lost 4 bases to trimming and J lost 2 bases, with 9 bases between them. CDR1 is SQVTM and CDR2 is ANQGSEA in the germline V gene.

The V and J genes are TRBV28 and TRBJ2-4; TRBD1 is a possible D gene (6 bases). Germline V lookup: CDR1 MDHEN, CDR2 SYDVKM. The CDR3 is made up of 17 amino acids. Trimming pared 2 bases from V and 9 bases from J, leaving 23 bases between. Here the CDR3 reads CASSLRSRGPRVGIQYF. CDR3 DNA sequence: TGTGCCAGCAGTTTAAGGTCCAGGGGCCCCAGGGTAGGCATTCAGTACTTC.

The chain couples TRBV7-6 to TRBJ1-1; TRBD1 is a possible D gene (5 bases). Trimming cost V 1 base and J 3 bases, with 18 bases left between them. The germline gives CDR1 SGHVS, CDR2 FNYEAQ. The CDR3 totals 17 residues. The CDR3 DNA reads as TGTGCCAGCAGCTTAGGACCCTTAGGGGAAGGGGACACTGAAGCTTTCTTT. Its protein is CASSLGPLGEGDTEAFF.

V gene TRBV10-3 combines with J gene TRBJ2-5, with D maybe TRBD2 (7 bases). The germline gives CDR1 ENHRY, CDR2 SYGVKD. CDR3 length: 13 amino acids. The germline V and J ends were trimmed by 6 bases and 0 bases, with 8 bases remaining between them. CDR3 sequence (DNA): TGTGCCATCAGGGGGGGGCACCAAGAGACCCAGTACTTC. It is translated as CAIRGGHQETQYF.

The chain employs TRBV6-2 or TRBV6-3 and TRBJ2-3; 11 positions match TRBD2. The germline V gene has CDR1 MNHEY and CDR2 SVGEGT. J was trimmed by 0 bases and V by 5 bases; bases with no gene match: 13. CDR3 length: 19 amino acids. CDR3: CASSQLAGVPGGSTDTQYF. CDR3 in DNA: TGTGCCAGCAGTCAACTAGCGGGAGTTCCCGGAGGGAGCACAGATACGCAGTATTTT.

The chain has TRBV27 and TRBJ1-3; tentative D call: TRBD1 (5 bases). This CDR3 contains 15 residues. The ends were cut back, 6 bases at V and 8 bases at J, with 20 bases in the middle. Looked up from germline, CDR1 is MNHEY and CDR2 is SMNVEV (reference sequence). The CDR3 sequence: CASSQAQGGRYTIYF. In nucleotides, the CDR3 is TGTGCCAGCAGCCAAGCCCAGGGAGGCCGGTACACCATATATTTT.

The CDR3 sequence: CASSLMALRDSPLHF. CDR3 bases: TGTGCCAGCAGCTTGATGGCCTTGAGGGATTCACCCCTCCACTTT. This chain uses TRBV5-6 with TRBJ1-6; D ambiguous. CDR3 size: 15 residues. With 1 base removed from V and 8 bases from J, the gap between germline ends came to 13 bases. Germline V gene data show CDR1 as SGHDT and CDR2 as YYEEEE.

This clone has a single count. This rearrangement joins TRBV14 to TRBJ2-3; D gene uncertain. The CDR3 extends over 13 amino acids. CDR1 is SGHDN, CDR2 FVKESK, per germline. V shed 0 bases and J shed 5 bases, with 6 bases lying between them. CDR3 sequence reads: CASSQDVKDTQYF. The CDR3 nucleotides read TGTGCCAGCAGCCAAGATGTTAAAGATACGCAGTATTTT.

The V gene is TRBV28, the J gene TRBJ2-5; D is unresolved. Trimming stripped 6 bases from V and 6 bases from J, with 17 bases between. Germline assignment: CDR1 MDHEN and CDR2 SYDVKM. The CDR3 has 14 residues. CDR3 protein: CASRALIVSQTQYF. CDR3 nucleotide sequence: TGTGCCAGCAGGGCCTTGATTGTTTCGCAGACCCAGTACTTC.

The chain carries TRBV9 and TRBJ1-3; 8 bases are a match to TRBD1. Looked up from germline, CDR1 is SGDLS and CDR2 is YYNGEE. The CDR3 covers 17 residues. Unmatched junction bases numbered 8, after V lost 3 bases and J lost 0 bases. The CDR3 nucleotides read TGTGCCAGCAGCGCTGACAGGGGCAGTCTCTCTGGAAACACCATATATTTT. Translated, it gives CASSADRGSLSGNTIYF.

CDR3 coding DNA: TGTGCCAGCAGCTTGAGACAGGGGGGTCAGCCCCAGCATTTT. Protein sequence: CASSLRQGGQPQHF. The rearrangement links TRBV5-6 to TRBJ1-5, with 9 positions matching TRBD1. This CDR3 is built from 14 residues. Trimming cost V 1 base and J 6 bases; bases outside gene matches: 2. Germline CDR1 reads SGHDT; CDR2 reads YYEEEE. The full variable domain, its missing parts supplied by reference TRBV5-6 and TRBJ1-5, is DAGVTQSPTHLIKTRGQQVTLRCSPKSGHDTVSWYQQALGQGPQFIFQYYEEEERQRGNFPDRFSGHQFPNYSSELNVNALLLGDSALYLCASSLRQGGQPQHFGDGTRLSIL.

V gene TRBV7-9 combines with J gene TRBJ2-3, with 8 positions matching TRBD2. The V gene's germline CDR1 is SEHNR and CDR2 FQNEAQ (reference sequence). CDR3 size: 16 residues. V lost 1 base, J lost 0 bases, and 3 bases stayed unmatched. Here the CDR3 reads CASSLVIAGSTDTQYF. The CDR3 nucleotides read TGTGCCAGCAGCTTAGTGATAGCGGGGAGCACAGATACGCAGTATTTT. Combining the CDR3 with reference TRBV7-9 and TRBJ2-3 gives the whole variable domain DTGVSQNPRHKITKRGQNVTFRCDPISEHNRLYWYRQTLGQGPEFLTYFQNEAQLEKSRLLSDRFSAERPKGSFSTLEIQRTEQGDSAMYLCASSLVIAGSTDTQYFGPGTRLTVL.

CDR3 amino acids: CASSDYKITGVREKLFF. In nucleotides, the CDR3 is TGTGCCAGCAGTGATTATAAGATCACAGGGGTGCGGGAAAAACTGTTTTTT. The chain carries TRBV6-1 and TRBJ1-4, with 7 bases fitting TRBD1. This CDR3 is 17 amino acids long. V shed 3 bases and J 8 bases; nucleotides not matched to a gene: 15. CDR1 is MNHNS, CDR2 SASEGT, per germline.

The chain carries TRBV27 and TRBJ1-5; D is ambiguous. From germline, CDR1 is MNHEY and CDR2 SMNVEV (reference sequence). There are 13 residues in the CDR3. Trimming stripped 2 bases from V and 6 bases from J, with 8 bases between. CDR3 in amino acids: CASSLGGTQPQHF. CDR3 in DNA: TGTGCCAGCAGTTTAGGCGGTACTCAGCCCCAGCATTTT.

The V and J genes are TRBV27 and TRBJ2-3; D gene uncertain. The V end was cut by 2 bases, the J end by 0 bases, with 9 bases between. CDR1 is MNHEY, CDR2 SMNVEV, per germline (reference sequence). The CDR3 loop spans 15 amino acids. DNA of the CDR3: TGTGCCAGCAGTTTAATCCGGGTCAGCACAGATACGCAGTATTTT. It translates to CASSLIRVSTDTQYF.

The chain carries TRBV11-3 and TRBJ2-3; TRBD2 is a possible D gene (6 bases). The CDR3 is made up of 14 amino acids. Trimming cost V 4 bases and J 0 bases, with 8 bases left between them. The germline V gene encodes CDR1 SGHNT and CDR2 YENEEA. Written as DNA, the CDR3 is TGTGCCAGCAGCTCCAGCGGGAGCACAGATACGCAGTATTTT. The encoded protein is CASSSSGSTDTQYF.

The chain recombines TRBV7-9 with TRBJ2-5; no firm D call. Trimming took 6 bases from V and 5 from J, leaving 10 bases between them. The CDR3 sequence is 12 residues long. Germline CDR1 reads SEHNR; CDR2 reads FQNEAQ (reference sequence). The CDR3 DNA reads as TGTGCCAGCAGTCGACTTGGGGAGACCCAGTACTTC. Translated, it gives CASSRLGETQYF.

CDR3 sequence reads: CASSLVGDSEQFF. The CDR3 DNA follows: TGTGCCAGCAGCTTAGTCGGAGACAGTGAGCAGTTCTTC. The V and J genes are TRBV7-9 and TRBJ2-1; TRBD1 might be the D (5 bases). V was pared by 1 base and J by 9 bases, with 10 bases between. The CDR3 is 13 amino acids. The V gene's germline CDR1 is SEHNR and CDR2 FQNEAQ (reference sequence).

The CDR3: CASSQATSSSGNTIYF. CDR3 in DNA: TGTGCCAGCAGCCAAGCGACTTCCAGCTCTGGAAACACCATATATTTT. The V and J genes are TRBV4-2 and TRBJ1-3; unclear D gene. The ends were cut back, 1 base at V and 0 bases at J, with 10 bases in the middle. The CDR3 loop spans 16 amino acids. The germline gives CDR1 LGHNA, CDR2 YNFKEQ.

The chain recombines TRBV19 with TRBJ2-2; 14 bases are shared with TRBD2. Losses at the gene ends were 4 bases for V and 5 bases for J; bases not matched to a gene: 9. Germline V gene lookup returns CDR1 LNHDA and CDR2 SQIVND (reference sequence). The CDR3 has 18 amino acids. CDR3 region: CASSTRTSGGKGTGELFF. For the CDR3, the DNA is TGTGCCAGTAGTACCCGGACTAGCGGGGGGAAGGGGACCGGGGAGCTGTTTTTT. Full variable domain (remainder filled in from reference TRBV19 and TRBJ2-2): DGGITQSPKYLFRKEGQNVTLSCEQNLNHDAMYWYRQDPGQGLRLIYYSQIVNDFQKGDIAEGYSVSREKKESFPLTVTSAQKNPTAFYLCASSTRTSGGKGTGELFFGEGSRLTVL.

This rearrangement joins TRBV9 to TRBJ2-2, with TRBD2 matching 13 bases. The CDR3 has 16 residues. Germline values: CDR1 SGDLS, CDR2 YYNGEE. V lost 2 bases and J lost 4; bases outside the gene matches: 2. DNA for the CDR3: TGTGCCAGCAGCGTGGGGACTAGCGGGGTCACCGGGGAGCTGTTTTTT. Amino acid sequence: CASSVGTSGVTGELFF.

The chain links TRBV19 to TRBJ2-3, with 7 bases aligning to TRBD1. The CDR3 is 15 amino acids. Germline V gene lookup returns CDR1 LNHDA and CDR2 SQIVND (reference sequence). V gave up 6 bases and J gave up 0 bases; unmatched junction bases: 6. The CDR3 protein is CASSPSQGSTDTQYF. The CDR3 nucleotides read TGTGCCAGTAGCCCTTCACAGGGGAGCACAGATACGCAGTATTTT.

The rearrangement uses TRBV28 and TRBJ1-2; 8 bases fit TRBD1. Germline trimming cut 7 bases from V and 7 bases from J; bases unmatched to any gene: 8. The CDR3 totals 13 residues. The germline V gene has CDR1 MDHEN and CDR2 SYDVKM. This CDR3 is CASTSGTGFGYTF. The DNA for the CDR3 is TGTGCCAGCACGTCCGGGACAGGATTTGGCTACACCTTC.

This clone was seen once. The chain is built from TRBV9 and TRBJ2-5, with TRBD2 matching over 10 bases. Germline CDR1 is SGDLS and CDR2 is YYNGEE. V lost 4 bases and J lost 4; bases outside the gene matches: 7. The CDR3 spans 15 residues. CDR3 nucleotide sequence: TGTGCCAGCAGCACGCTAGCGGGAGAGCTAGAGACCCAGTACTTC. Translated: CASSTLAGELETQYF.

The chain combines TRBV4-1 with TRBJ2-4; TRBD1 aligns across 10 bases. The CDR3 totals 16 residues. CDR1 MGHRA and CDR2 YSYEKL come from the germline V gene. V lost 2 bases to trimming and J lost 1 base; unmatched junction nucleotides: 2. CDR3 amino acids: CASSQPGQGAKNIQYF. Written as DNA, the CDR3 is TGCGCCAGCAGCCAACCGGGACAGGGGGCCAAAAACATTCAGTACTTC.

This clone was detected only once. CDR3 in amino acids: CASSYSTENTGELFF. The CDR3 DNA is TGTGCCAGCAGTTACTCTACAGAGAACACCGGGGAGCTGTTTTTT. V is TRBV6-6 and J is TRBJ2-2; D is undetermined. CDR3 length: 15 amino acids. In germline, CDR1 is MNHNY, CDR2 SVGAGI (reference sequence). V lost 0 bases to trimming and J lost 1 base, with 6 bases between them.

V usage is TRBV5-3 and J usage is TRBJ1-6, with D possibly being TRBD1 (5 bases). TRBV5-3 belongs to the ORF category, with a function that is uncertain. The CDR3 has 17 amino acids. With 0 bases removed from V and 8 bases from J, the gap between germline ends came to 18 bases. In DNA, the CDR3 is TGTGCCAGAAGCTTGGTACAGTTTCATGGGGCCGATTCACCCCTCCACTTT. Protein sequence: CARSLVQFHGADSPLHF.

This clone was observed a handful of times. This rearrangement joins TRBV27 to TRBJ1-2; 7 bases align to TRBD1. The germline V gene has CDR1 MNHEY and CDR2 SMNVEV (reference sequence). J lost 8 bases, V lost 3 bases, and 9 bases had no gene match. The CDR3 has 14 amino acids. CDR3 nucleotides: TGTGCCAGCAGTTTCGGCAGGGGGGCCGGCGGCTACACCTTC. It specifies CASSFGRGAGGYTF.

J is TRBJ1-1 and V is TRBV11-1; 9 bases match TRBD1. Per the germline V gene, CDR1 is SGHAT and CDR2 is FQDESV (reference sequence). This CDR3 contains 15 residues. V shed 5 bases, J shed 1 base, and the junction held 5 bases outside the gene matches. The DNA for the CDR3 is TGTGCCAGCAGCCTAACACAGGGGGCGAACACTGAAGCTTTCTTT. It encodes CASSLTQGANTEAFF.